This entry describes one T cell receptor beta chain. What it recognizes is unknown. The germline gives CDR1 LNHNV, CDR2 YYDKDF (reference sequence). V was cut by 4 bases and J by 2 bases, with 9 bases left in between. CDR3 length: 14 residues. These data are taken from a study of CD8 T cells in ankylosing spondylitis. Molecular-barcoded quantitative 5'-RACE produced these TCR beta libraries. TCRdb itself ran the 5' RACE reads through MiXCR, one entry per CDR3 protein. Among about 150,000 distinct CDR3 sequences listed, around 42% were seen once. Points from the study as a whole: As reported, disease-linked clones showed significant enrichment in matched ankylosing spondylitis synovial fluid.

The sequence was collected from a male donor with ankylosing spondylitis. Source material: synovial fluid, either unsorted or a sorted T cell fraction (not recorded which). This chain links TRBV15 with TRBJ2-1; a possible D gene is TRBD2 (6 bases). The CDR3 DNA reads as TGTGCCACCAGCACGGGACTGGCCTACAATGAGCAGTTCTTC. It yields the protein CATSTGLAYNEQFF.